The 16 T cell receptor beta chains given below trace back to one sample, sequenced in a study of cytomegalovirus exposure and HLA in healthy donors (dated by TCRdb to about 2017). Libraries were prepared through the immunoSEQ multiplex PCR assay. For the multiplex PCR, a mixture combining 60 forward primers for TCR Vbeta segments and 13 reverse primers for TCR Jbeta segments was used. Imported from immuneACCESS, the table was reduced by TCRdb to in-frame sequences with V and J called. These copies leave out some clones; in studies compared against another copy, an unresolved V gene accounts for under half, and the cause of the remainder is not known. The table for this sample records about 160,000 clones. 1% to 1.5% of the sample goes to the ten largest clones. Material for sequencing was PBMCs. These receptors all come from a woman aged 55-69 years in good health and CMV-seronegative.

This rearrangement joins TRBV10-3 to TRBJ2-1; 7 bases match TRBD2. This CDR3 contains 15 residues. Germline CDR1 reads ENHRY; CDR2 reads SYGVKD. V trimming: 0 bases; J trimming: 7 bases; junction bases outside the gene matches: 6. In nucleotides, the CDR3 is TGTGCCATCAGTGAGTCGTGGGAGGGCGGGAATGAGCAGTTCTTC. Amino acids: CAISESWEGGNEQFF.

The chain employs TRBV5-1 and TRBJ2-1, with 8 positions matching TRBD2. Germline assignment: CDR1 SGHRS and CDR2 YFSETQ. The V and J ends lost 0 bases and 7 bases, in that order; junction bases with no gene match: 6. The CDR3 is made up of 15 amino acids. CDR3 in DNA: TGCGCCAGCAGCTTGGAGGCGGGGGGCTTTAATGAGCAGTTCTTC. This encodes CASSLEAGGFNEQFF.

The CDR3 DNA follows: TGCAGCGTTGTCGGTGCTAGCGGCCACACAGATACGCAGCATTTT. Residues: CSVVGASGHTDTQHF. The chain couples TRBV29-1 to TRBJ2-3, with D uncertain. With the DNA end fitting TRBJ1-5 better, the J assignment may be wrong. Germline V lookup: CDR1 SQVTM, CDR2 ANQGSEA. The CDR3 totals 15 residues.

This chain joins TRBV19 and TRBJ2-5; D possibly corresponds to TRBD2 (6 bases). The CDR3 length is 14 residues. Germline V CDR1 and CDR2: LNHDA, SQIVND (reference sequence). The ends were cut back, 1 base at V and 7 bases at J, with 13 bases in the middle. The CDR3 region is CASSIGTFGGTQYF. As DNA, the CDR3 is TGTGCCAGTAGTATAGGTACTTTCGGGGGGACCCAGTACTTC. The variable domain in full, completed from reference TRBV19 and TRBJ2-5, reads DGGITQSPKYLFRKEGQNVTLSCEQNLNHDAMYWYRQDPGQGLRLIYYSQIVNDFQKGDIAEGYSVSREKKESFPLTVTSAQKNPTAFYLCASSIGTFGGTQYFGPGTRLLVL.

Concerning this clone: At one end, the junction sequence differs from germline, possibly due to a read error. The rearrangement links TRBV14 to TRBJ1-2; no firm D call. The CDR3 sequence is 16 residues long. Germline V gene sequence: CDR1 SGHDN, CDR2 FVKESK. CDR3 protein: CASSQDSARSNYGFTF. CDR3 coding DNA: TGTGCCAGCAGCCAAGATTCAGCCAGATCTAACTATGGCTTCACCTTC.

This chain connects TRBV5-1 to TRBJ1-1; D is uncertain. V shed 0 bases and J shed 3 bases, with 6 bases lying between them. The CDR3 length is 13 residues. Germline loops: CDR1 SGHRS, CDR2 YFSETQ. The CDR3, as DNA: TGCGCCAGCAGCTTGGCGGGAGACACTGAAGCTTTCTTT. Protein: CASSLAGDTEAFF.

This rearrangement joins TRBV6-1 to TRBJ1-1; a possible D gene is TRBD1 (6 bases). The ends were cut back, 8 bases at V and 0 bases at J, with 16 bases in the middle. Germline lookup yields CDR1 MNHNS and CDR2 SASEGT. CDR3 length: 15 residues. The CDR3 DNA follows: TGTGCCAGCTTCTTCCTAGGGGGAATGAACACTGAAGCTTTCTTT. Its translation is CASFFLGGMNTEAFF.

The chain couples TRBV2 to TRBJ1-1, with no clear D. Between the trimmed V and J ends, which lost 5 bases and 3 bases, there was a span of 13 bases. The CDR3 consists of 14 residues. Germline lookup yields CDR1 SNHLY and CDR2 FYNNEI. Here the CDR3 reads CASSLQPPDTEAFF. CDR3 in DNA: TGTGCCAGCAGTCTACAGCCTCCGGACACTGAAGCTTTCTTT.

Here the CDR3 reads CASSYSAMSNNEQFF. CDR3 DNA: TGTGCCAGCAGCTATAGCGCGATGAGTAACAATGAGCAGTTCTTC. This chain uses TRBV7-9 with TRBJ2-1; possible D gene TRBD2, 5 bases. The germline CDR1 and CDR2 sequences are SEHNR and FQNEAQ (reference sequence). The CDR3 loop spans 15 amino acids. Trimming cost V 4 bases and J 5 bases, with 15 bases left between them.

The genes are TRBV5-1 and TRBJ1-1; D possibly corresponds to TRBD1 (6 bases). Trimming shortened V by 4 bases and J by 2 bases, and 12 bases separated the two germline ends. Germline V gene lookup returns CDR1 SGHRS and CDR2 YFSETQ. CDR3 length: 14 amino acids. DNA for the CDR3: TGCGCCAGCAGCCCAGGGACACCTAACACTGAAGCTTTCTTT. Translation gives CASSPGTPNTEAFF.

V usage is TRBV18 and J usage is TRBJ2-3, with 7 bases lining up with TRBD1. Germline V CDR1 and CDR2: KGHSH, LQKENI. The trim removed 3 bases at V and 0 bases at J, leaving 3 bases unmatched. The CDR3 is 15 amino acids. CDR3 residues: CASSPVQGSTDTQYF. CDR3 DNA sequence: TGTGCCAGCTCACCCGTACAGGGGAGCACAGATACGCAGTATTTT.

The rearrangement links TRBV5-1 to TRBJ1-4; 9 nucleotides align to TRBD1. Germline-derived CDR1 and CDR2 are SGHRS and YFSETQ. V was clipped by 3 bases and J by 8 bases; unmatched bases: 5. The CDR3 sequence is 14 residues long. In DNA form, the CDR3 reads TGCGCCAGCAGCTCACAGGGGGCAGGCGAAAAACTGTTTTTT. As protein: CASSSQGAGEKLFF.

The rearrangement links TRBV7-9 to TRBJ2-3, with TRBD2 matching 13 bases. The CDR3 covers 18 residues. From germline, CDR1 is SEHNR and CDR2 FQNEAQ (reference sequence). Germline trimming cut 0 bases from V and 0 bases from J; bases unmatched to any gene: 3. The CDR3 here is CASSLAWTSGSSTDTQYF. The CDR3 DNA reads TGTGCCAGCAGCTTAGCGTGGACTAGCGGGAGTAGCACAGATACGCAGTATTTT.

V usage is TRBV7-2 and J usage is TRBJ2-7; D possibly corresponds to TRBD2 (6 bases). Trimming took off 0 bases at V and 3 bases at J, with 6 bases between the two ends. The CDR3 extends over 13 amino acids. Germline V gene sequence: CDR1 SGHTA, CDR2 FQGNSA. The CDR3 is CASSLAGGYEQYF. The CDR3 DNA reads TGTGCCAGCAGCTTAGCGGGAGGCTACGAGCAGTACTTC.

The rearrangement joins TRBV13 to TRBJ1-1; 7 bases line up with TRBD1. CDR1 is PRHDT and CDR2 is FYEKMQ in the germline V gene (reference sequence). The CDR3 has 14 amino acids. Germline trimming cut 5 bases from V and 5 bases from J; bases unmatched to any gene: 8. CDR3 sequence reads: CASSLWTGWTEAFF. For the CDR3, the DNA is TGTGCCAGCAGCCTTTGGACAGGATGGACTGAAGCTTTCTTT.

V gene TRBV25-1 combines with J gene TRBJ1-1, with D unresolved. Germline V lookup: CDR1 MGHDK, CDR2 SYGVNS. CDR3 size: 13 residues. The ends were cut back, 2 bases at V and 5 bases at J, with 9 bases in the middle. The CDR3 DNA reads as TGTGCCAGCAGTGAAACCCAGGCGACTGAAGCTTTCTTT. Translating gives CASSETQATEAFF.